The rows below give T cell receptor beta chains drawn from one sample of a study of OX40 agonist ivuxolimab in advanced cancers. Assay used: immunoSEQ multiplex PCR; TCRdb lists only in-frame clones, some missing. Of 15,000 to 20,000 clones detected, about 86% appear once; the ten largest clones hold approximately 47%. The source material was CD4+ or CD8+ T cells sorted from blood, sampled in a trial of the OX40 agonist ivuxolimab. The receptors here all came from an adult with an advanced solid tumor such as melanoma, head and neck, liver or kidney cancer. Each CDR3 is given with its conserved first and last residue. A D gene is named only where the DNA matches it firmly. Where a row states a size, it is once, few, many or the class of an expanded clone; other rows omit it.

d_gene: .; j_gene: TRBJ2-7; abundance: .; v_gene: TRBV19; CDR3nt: TGTGCCAGTAGTGCGGCCCCCCGGTCGACCTACGAGCAGTACTTC; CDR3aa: CASSAAPRSTYEQYF
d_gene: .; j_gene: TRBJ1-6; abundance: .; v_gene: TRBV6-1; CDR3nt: TGTGCCAGCAGTGAATTGCTTTCAGCCTATAATTCACCCCTCCACTTT; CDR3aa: CASSELLSAYNSPLHF
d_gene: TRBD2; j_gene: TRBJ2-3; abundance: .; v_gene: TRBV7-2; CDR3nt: TGTGCCAGCAGACCGTCAAGCCTAGCGGGGGGTAACACAGATACGCAGTATTTT; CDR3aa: CASRPSSLAGGNTDTQYF
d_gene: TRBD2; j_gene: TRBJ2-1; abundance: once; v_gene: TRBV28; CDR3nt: TGTGCCAGCAGATACCTCGGGGGGAGCTCCTACAATGAGCAGTTCTTC; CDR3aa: CASRYLGGSSYNEQFF
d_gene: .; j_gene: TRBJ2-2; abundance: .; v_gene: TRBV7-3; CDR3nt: TGTGCCAGCAGCTTATCACTCACCGGGGAGCTGTTTTTT; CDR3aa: CASSLSLTGELFF
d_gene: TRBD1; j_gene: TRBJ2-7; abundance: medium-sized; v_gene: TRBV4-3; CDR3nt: TGCGCCAGCAGCCAAGATCGGACAGGGACCCTTAGCGAGCAGTACTTC; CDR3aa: CASSQDRTGTLSEQYF
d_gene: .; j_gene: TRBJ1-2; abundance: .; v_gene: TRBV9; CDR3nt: TGTGCCAGCAGCGTAACGTCGAACCCAGCCTCCTATGGCTACACCTTC; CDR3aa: CASSVTSNPASYGYTF
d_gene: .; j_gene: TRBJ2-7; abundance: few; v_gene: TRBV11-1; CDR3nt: TGTGCCAGCAGCCCCGGGACTCCTTACGAGCAGTACTTC; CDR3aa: CASSPGTPYEQYF
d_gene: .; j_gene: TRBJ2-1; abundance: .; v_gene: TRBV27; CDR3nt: TGTGCCAGCAGTTTACCAGGCTCCTACAATGAGCAGTTCTTC; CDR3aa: CASSLPGSYNEQFF
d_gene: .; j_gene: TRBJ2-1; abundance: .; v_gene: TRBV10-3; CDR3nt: TGTGCCATCAGTTCTTTGTATGGTGAGCAGTTCTTC; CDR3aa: CAISSLYGEQFF
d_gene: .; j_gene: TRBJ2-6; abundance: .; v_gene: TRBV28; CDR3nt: TGTGCCAGCAGTGCCCTTGCCTCTGGGGCCAACGTCCTGACTTTC; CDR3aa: CASSALASGANVLTF
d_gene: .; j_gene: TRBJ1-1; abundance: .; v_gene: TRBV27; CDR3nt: TGTGCCAGCAGTTTAGGGGAGGGTATCGTTGAAGCTTTCTTT; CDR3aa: CASSLGEGIVEAFF
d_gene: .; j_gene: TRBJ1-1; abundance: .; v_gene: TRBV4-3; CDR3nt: TGCGCCAGCAGCCCAGGGACATCAACTGAAGCTTTCTTT; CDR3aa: CASSPGTSTEAFF
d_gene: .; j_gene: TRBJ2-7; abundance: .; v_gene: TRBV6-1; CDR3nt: TGTGCCAGCAGCAAATGGGAACGCGAGCAGTACTTC; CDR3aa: CASSKWEREQYF
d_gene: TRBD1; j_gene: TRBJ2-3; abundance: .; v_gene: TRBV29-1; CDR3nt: TGCGCCGACAGGGAAACAGATACGCAGTATTTT; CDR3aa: CADRETDTQYF
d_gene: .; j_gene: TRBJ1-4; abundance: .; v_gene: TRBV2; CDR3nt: TGTGCCAGCAGTGAAGTGGGGAATGAAAAACTGTTTTTT; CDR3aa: CASSEVGNEKLFF
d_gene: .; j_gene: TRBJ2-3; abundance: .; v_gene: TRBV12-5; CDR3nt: TGTGCTAGTGGCCTATTACAGTTTACGGGAACAGATACGCAGTATTTT; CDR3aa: CASGLLQFTGTDTQYF
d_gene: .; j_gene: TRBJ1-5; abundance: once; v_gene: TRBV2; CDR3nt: TGTGCCAGCAGAGTTACATATAGCAATCAGCCCCAGCATTTT; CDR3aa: CASRVTYSNQPQHF
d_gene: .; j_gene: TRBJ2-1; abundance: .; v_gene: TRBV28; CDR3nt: TGTGCCAGCAGATCCCCTTCCCTTGGGAATGAGCAGTTCTTC; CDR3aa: CASRSPSLGNEQFF
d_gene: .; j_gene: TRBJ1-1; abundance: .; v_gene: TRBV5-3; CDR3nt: TGTGCCAGAAGCCTTCTTACAGGCCTTTTCTGGGCTTTCTTT; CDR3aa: CARSLLTGLFWAFF